This TCR beta chain was recorded in a study of T cell changes during pregnancy in multiple sclerosis. The germline V gene has CDR1 ENHRY and CDR2 SYGVKD. V dropped 0 bases and J dropped 5 bases, with 13 bases sitting between them. CDR3 length equals 15 residues. Assay used: immunoSEQ multiplex PCR; TCRdb lists only in-frame clones, some missing. The data contain 30,000 or so clones, roughly 87% of them singletons. This clone was observed a single time. The clonotype was recovered from a female donor with multiple sclerosis, enrolled in a pregnancy study. The V and J genes are TRBV10-3 and TRBJ2-5; D is uncertain. Here the sequenced sample was CD8+ T cells from peripheral blood mononuclear cells, taken in the third trimester of pregnancy. CDR3 amino acids: CAISESMAAGETQYF. In nucleotides, the CDR3 is TGTGCCATCAGTGAGTCGATGGCCGCCGGGGAGACCCAGTACTTC.